This TCR beta chain comes out of a study of regulatory T cells in long-lasting Graves disease. The table lists this clonotype with many counts. Trimming cost V 6 bases and J 3 bases; bases outside gene matches: 13. Germline V gene lookup returns CDR1 MDHEN and CDR2 SYDVKM. The CDR3 runs to 17 residues. Sample time point: persistent/refractory GD, antithyroid drugs over 5 years with positive TRAb. PBMC RNA served as the TCR library source. Library construction for TCR beta used iRepertoire HTBI primers and Arm-PCR of CDR3 regions. A single record per CDR3 protein comes from TCRdb applying MiXCR to the multiplex PCR reads. The sample lists more than 350,000 distinct CDR3 sequences; approximately 22% were seen once.

The receptor comes from a female donor with Graves disease. This chain connects TRBV28 to TRBJ2-5, with 10 bases lining up with TRBD2. This specimen was peripheral blood mononuclear cells (PBMCs), taken when the disease was refractory, from a patient treated with antithyroid drugs. The CDR3 region has the DNA TGTGCCAGCAGCTCGGTTAGATCTAGCGGGGGCAAAGAGACCCAGTACTTC. The encoded protein is CASSSVRSSGGKETQYF.